The 13 T cell receptor beta chains reported below all come from one sample, sequenced in a study of blood T cell repertoires in COVID-19. TCRdb keeps only in-frame clones here, not all; method: immunoSEQ multiplex PCR. The sample consists of some 140,000 clones, about three quarters of them appearing once. Sequencing was performed on peripheral blood. The receptors stem from a man aged 80 or over with acute or convalescent COVID-19.

The chain is built from TRBV5-6 and TRBJ1-4; D perhaps matches TRBD1 (6 bases). Trimming took off 1 base at V and 3 bases at J, with 13 bases between the two ends. The CDR3 spans 16 residues. CDR1 and CDR2 (germline): SGHDT, YYEEEE. CDR3 protein: CASSLPTRQANEKLFF. DNA for the CDR3: TGTGCCAGCAGCTTGCCTACGAGACAGGCTAATGAAAAACTGTTTTTT.

The CDR3 loop is CASSLGGGSTDTQYF. CDR3 sequence (DNA): TGCGCCAGCAGCTTGGGCGGGGGAAGCACAGATACGCAGTATTTT. The V and J genes are TRBV5-1 and TRBJ2-3; 7 nucleotides match TRBD2. J was trimmed by 0 bases and V by 0 bases; bases with no gene match: 1. This CDR3 has 15 amino acids. In germline, CDR1 is SGHRS, CDR2 YFSETQ.

To note about this clone: Other nucleotide sequences in the sample specify the same CDR3. The chain uses TRBV6-6 and TRBJ1-1; 10 bases line up with TRBD1. The CDR3 is made up of 14 amino acids. Germline CDR1 is MNHNY and CDR2 is SVGAGI (reference sequence). V was pared by 6 bases and J by 0 bases, with 1 base of the junction left unmatched. The CDR3 here is CASRTGGVNTEAFF. The CDR3 DNA reads TGTGCCAGCAGGACAGGGGGCGTGAACACTGAAGCTTTCTTT.

This clone occurred a few times. V is TRBV7-9 and J is TRBJ2-2; TRBD1 aligns across 7 bases. The germline V gene encodes CDR1 SEHNR and CDR2 FQNEAQ (reference sequence). The CDR3 is 17 amino acids. V was pared by 1 base and J by 2 bases, with 7 bases of the junction left unmatched. The CDR3 coding sequence is TGTGCCAGCAGCTTAGATCGGGACAGCTTTAACACCGGGGAGCTGTTTTTT. Its translation is CASSLDRDSFNTGELFF. The whole variable domain, filled in from reference TRBV7-9 and TRBJ2-2, reads DTGVSQNPRHKITKRGQNVTFRCDPISEHNRLYWYRQTLGQGPEFLTYFQNEAQLEKSRLLSDRFSAERPKGSFSTLEIQRTEQGDSAMYLCASSLDRDSFNTGELFFGEGSRLTVL.

The chain couples TRBV28 to TRBJ1-6; D gene unclear. CDR3 size: 16 residues. V gave up 3 bases and J gave up 0 bases, with 9 bases separating them. Per the germline V gene, CDR1 is MDHEN and CDR2 is SYDVKM. The CDR3 DNA reads as TGTGCCAGCAGTTTGAGGGAACGCTCCTATAATTCACCCCTCCACTTT. This gives the protein CASSLRERSYNSPLHF.

This clone was picked up one time. The chain recombines TRBV27 with TRBJ1-2; TRBD1 aligns across 9 bases. The CDR3 length is 15 residues. With V trimmed by 4 bases and J by 7 bases, 10 bases remained unmatched. Germline assignment: CDR1 MNHEY and CDR2 SMNVEV (reference sequence). CDR3 bases: TGTGCCAGCAGTTACCTTAGAGGGACAGGGAGTGGCTACACCTTC. Translated: CASSYLRGTGSGYTF.

The chain uses TRBV7-2 and TRBJ1-2, with 9 bases identical to TRBD1. J lost 3 bases, V lost 5 bases, and 7 bases had no gene match. The CDR3 is 15 residues long. Germline V gives CDR1 SGHTA, CDR2 FQGNSA. CDR3 protein: CASSTYRGQDYGYTF. CDR3 nucleotides: TGTGCCAGCAGCACGTACAGGGGGCAAGACTATGGCTACACCTTC.

The chain uses TRBV5-4 and TRBJ1-6; 9 positions match TRBD1. Germline values: CDR1 SGHNT, CDR2 YYREEE (reference sequence). This CDR3 is built from 15 residues. The trim removed 0 bases at V and 10 bases at J, leaving 5 bases unmatched. CDR3 sequence: CASSLDRGLGSPLHF. As DNA, the CDR3 is TGTGCCAGCAGCTTGGACAGGGGGCTAGGGTCACCCCTCCACTTT. The full variable domain, with the rest looked up from reference TRBV5-4 and TRBJ1-6, is ETGVTQSPTHLIKTRGQQVTLRCSSQSGHNTVSWYQQALGQGPQFIFQYYREEENGRGNFPPRFSGLQFPNYSSELNVNALELDDSALYLCASSLDRGLGSPLHFGNGTRLTVT.

This clone was counted a single time. The rearrangement uses TRBV7-6 and TRBJ2-5, with D possibly TRBD1 on 6 matching bases. The germline V and J ends were trimmed by 1 base and 1 base, with 13 bases remaining between them. CDR1 is SGHVS and CDR2 is FNYEAQ in the germline V gene. The CDR3 spans 16 residues. For the CDR3, the DNA is TGTGCCAGCAGCTTAGGGGTGGGGGCAGGCCAAGAGACCCAGTACTTC. It yields the protein CASSLGVGAGQETQYF.

This chain uses TRBV5-1 with TRBJ2-7; TRBD1 agrees at 8 bases. V shed 4 bases and J 7 bases; nucleotides not matched to a gene: 13. Germline CDR1 reads SGHRS; CDR2 reads YFSETQ. The length of the CDR3 is 15 residues. The CDR3 region is CASSLNPGGPGEQYF. Here the CDR3 DNA reads TGCGCCAGCAGCCTAAATCCAGGGGGCCCGGGGGAGCAGTACTTC.

This chain joins TRBV7-9 and TRBJ1-6, with 7 nucleotides matching TRBD1. In germline, CDR1 is SEHNR, CDR2 FQNEAQ (reference sequence). V shed 5 bases, J shed 6 bases, and the junction held 13 bases outside the gene matches. CDR3 length: 17 amino acids. The CDR3 DNA follows: TGTGCCAGCAGCCAAATGACAGGGAGAGGGTTTAATTCACCCCTCCACTTT. This gives the protein CASSQMTGRGFNSPLHF. Combining the CDR3 with reference TRBV7-9 and TRBJ1-6 gives the whole variable domain DTGVSQNPRHKITKRGQNVTFRCDPISEHNRLYWYRQTLGQGPEFLTYFQNEAQLEKSRLLSDRFSAERPKGSFSTLEIQRTEQGDSAMYLCASSQMTGRGFNSPLHFGNGTRLTVT.

The chain uses TRBV18 and TRBJ2-7, with 9 bases aligning to TRBD1. V lost 2 bases and J lost 4; bases outside the gene matches: 3. Germline loops: CDR1 KGHSH, CDR2 LQKENI. The CDR3 has 14 residues. This CDR3 is CASSPVTGGYEQYF. Written as DNA, the CDR3 is TGTGCCAGCTCACCAGTGACAGGGGGTTACGAGCAGTACTTC. The full variable domain, with the rest looked up from reference TRBV18 and TRBJ2-7, is NAGVMQNPRHLVRRRGQEARLRCSPMKGHSHVYWYRQLPEEGLKFMVYLQKENIIDESGMPKERFSAEFPKEGPSILRIQQVVRGDSAAYFCASSPVTGGYEQYFGPGTRLTVT.

This clone was recorded a few times. The rearrangement joins TRBV9 to TRBJ2-5; 10 bases fit TRBD2. Germline loops: CDR1 SGDLS, CDR2 YYNGEE. CDR3 length: 15 amino acids. Losses at the gene ends were 4 bases for V and 5 bases for J; bases not matched to a gene: 8. The CDR3 nucleotides read TGTGCCAGCAGCAAAGCGGGGGGGCCAGGGGAGACCCAGTACTTC. Translation gives CASSKAGGPGETQYF.